This T cell receptor (beta chain) was observed in a study of T-cell reconstitution after alpha-beta-depleted transplantation in children. A library of TCRbeta sequences, prepared with unique molecular identifiers, was generated. TCRdb reprocessed the PCR reads with MiXCR, giving one entry per CDR3 protein. Here the sample spans 200,000 to 250,000 distinct CDR3 sequences, 6.6% being singletons. This clonotype has a handful of counts. Its specificity is not known. General study findings and limits: Once a year had passed after transplant, T-cell counts and diversity came mostly from newly produced T cells.

This receptor was obtained from a boy aged 2 to 10 with acute lymphoblastic leukemia, due to receive a stem cell transplant. The sequencing used PBMCs, collected before TCRalphabeta/CD19-depleted stem cell transplant.

The CDR3 spells CAISEGARTDQPQHF. CDR3 coding DNA: TGTGCCATCAGTGAGGGGGCACGCACTGATCAGCCCCAGCATTTT. This rearrangement joins TRBV10-3 to TRBJ1-5, with D tentatively TRBD1 (5 bases). The V end lost 2 bases, the J end lost 5 bases, and 13 bases lay between the germline ends. The CDR3 has 15 amino acids. The germline V gene has CDR1 ENHRY and CDR2 SYGVKD.